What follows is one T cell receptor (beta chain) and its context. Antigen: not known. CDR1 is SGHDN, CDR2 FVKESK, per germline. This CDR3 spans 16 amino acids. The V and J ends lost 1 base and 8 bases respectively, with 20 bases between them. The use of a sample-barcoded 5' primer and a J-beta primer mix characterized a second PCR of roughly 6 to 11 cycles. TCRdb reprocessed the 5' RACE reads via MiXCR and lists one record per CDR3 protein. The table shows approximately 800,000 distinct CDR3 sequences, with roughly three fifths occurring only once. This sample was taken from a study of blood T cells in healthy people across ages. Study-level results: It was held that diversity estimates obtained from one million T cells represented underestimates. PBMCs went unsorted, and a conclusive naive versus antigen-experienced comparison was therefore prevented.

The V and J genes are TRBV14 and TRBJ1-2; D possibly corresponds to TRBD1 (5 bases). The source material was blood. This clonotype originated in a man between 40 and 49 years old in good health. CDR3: CASSQAEGAVIGGYTF. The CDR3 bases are TGTGCCAGCAGCCAAGCAGAAGGGGCGGTTATTGGCGGCTACACCTTC.